This T cell receptor (beta chain) was captured by sequencing in a study of spatial heterogeneity in lung cancer. The germline V gene has CDR1 MNHEY and CDR2 SMNVEV (reference sequence). Trimming at V came to 3 bases and at J to 2 bases, leaving 2 bases not matched to a gene. The CDR3 is made up of 14 amino acids. TCR cDNA molecules each carried a unique molecular identifier. TCRdb used MiXCR to reprocess the 5' RACE reads, holding one entry per CDR3 protein. The sample shows about 21,000 distinct CDR3 sequences, 4.5% to 5.5% of them seen only once. This clonotype was detected only a few times. The time point: sample taken at primary tumor resection. A total of some 70 untreated early-stage non-small cell lung cancer patients served as donors. Whole RNA was taken from tumor, nontumor lung or frozen PBMC; it was then sequenced unsorted.

This TCR was recovered from a male donor with early-stage non-small cell lung cancer. The V call is TRBV27, the J call TRBJ1-2, with 8 bases identical to TRBD1. Sequencing used PBMCs, obtained at surgery. The CDR3 nucleotides are TGTGCCAGCAGTTTCAGGACAGGGAACTATGGCTACACCTTC. Translation: CASSFRTGNYGYTF.